This is a list of T cell receptor beta chains from one sample in a study of shared clonotypes between healthy human individuals. Sequencing used immunoSEQ multiplex PCR; TCRdb keeps in-frame clones, though not all of them. The sample includes roughly 660,000 clones, 90% of them seen just once. The sequenced sample consisted of memory CD8+ T cells from PBMCs. These receptors were collected from a young man in good health. Some clones in this sample may be carry-over from other donors' samples. Each CDR3 is given with its conserved first and last residue. The order of the fields is clone size, J gene, V gene, D gene, CDR3 protein, CDR3 DNA. The D gene is left open where the match is weak. Clone size appears in some rows only: once, few, many, or a class for an expanded clone.

NA	TRBJ2-3	TRBV7-9	NA	CASSLRRWLDTQYF	TGTGCCAGCAGCTTAAGGAGATGGTTGGATACGCAGTATTTT
few	TRBJ2-1	TRBV4-1	NA	CASSHGTDYRNEQFF	TGCGCCAGCAGCCATGGGACTGACTACAGGAATGAGCAGTTCTTC
NA	TRBJ1-1	TRBV7-9	TRBD1	CASSLSTGKNPEAFF	TGTGCCAGCAGCTTATCGACAGGGAAAAACCCTGAAGCTTTCTTT
NA	TRBJ1-2	TRBV21-1	NA	CASSKERWGRERYYGYTF	TGTGCCAGCAGCAAAGAGAGGTGGGGCAGGGAACGATACTATGGCTACACCTTC
NA	TRBJ1-5	TRBV7-8	NA	CASSLSRGRNQPQHF	TGTGCCAGCAGCTTATCCCGGGGGAGGAATCAGCCCCAGCATTTT
NA	TRBJ2-7	TRBV6-5	NA	CASSLDYYRRYEQYF	TGTGCCAGCAGCCTTGACTACTACCGACGGTACGAGCAGTACTTC
NA	TRBJ2-1	TRBV7-2	TRBD2	CASRRTGTNSYNEQFF	TGTGCCAGCAGACGGACCGGGACTAACTCCTACAATGAGCAGTTCTTC
NA	TRBJ2-7	TRBV5-4	TRBD1	CASSPGQGGYEQYF	TGTGCCAGCAGCCCGGGACAGGGGGGCTACGAGCAGTACTTC
NA	TRBJ2-5	TRBV7-9	TRBD1	CASSPRDRGQETQYF	TGTGCCAGCAGCCCACGGGACAGGGGGCAAGAGACCCAGTACTTC
NA	TRBJ2-1	TRBV9	TRBD2	CASSGVPGRGDLQFF	TGTGCCAGCAGCGGAGTTCCCGGACGGGGGGACTTGCAGTTCTTC
NA	TRBJ2-5	TRBV27	NA	CASSPERLPGETQYF	TGTGCCAGCAGTCCCGAGAGACTGCCGGGGGAGACCCAGTACTTC
NA	TRBJ2-7	TRBV27	NA	CASSLSSGHYEQYF	TGTGCCAGCAGTTTGTCGTCAGGACACTACGAGCAGTACTTC
once	TRBJ2-7	TRBV4-3	TRBD1	CARSLPGQGSNEQYF	TGCGCCCGCAGCCTTCCGGGACAGGGTTCCAACGAGCAGTACTTC
NA	TRBJ2-1	TRBV7-2	TRBD1	CASSSLGTGSNEQFF	TGTGCCAGCAGCTCCCTGGGGACAGGGTCAAATGAGCAGTTCTTC
NA	TRBJ1-2	TRBV12-5	NA	CASGPGGTYYGYTF	TGTGCTAGTGGTCCGGGGGGAACCTACTATGGCTACACCTTC
NA	TRBJ2-2	TRBV10-3	NA	CAISGGGTVPPNTGELFF	TGTGCCATCAGTGGAGGGGGGACAGTTCCACCGAACACCGGGGAGCTGTTTTTT
NA	TRBJ2-3	TRBV10-3	NA	CAIAEGGGPRTDTQYF	TGTGCCATCGCCGAGGGGGGCGGACCCCGCACAGATACGCAGTATTTT
NA	TRBJ2-1	TRBV27	NA	CASSFMAGDNEQFF	TGTGCCAGCAGTTTCATGGCCGGAGACAATGAGCAGTTCTTC
many	TRBJ1-6	TRBV9	NA	CASSVGLQGLNSPLHF	TGTGCCAGCAGCGTAGGGCTCCAGGGACTTAATTCACCCCTCCACTTT
NA	TRBJ1-1	TRBV13	TRBD1	CASSFSRGGTEAFF	TGTGCCAGCAGCTTTTCCAGGGGGGGCACTGAAGCTTTCTTT
NA	TRBJ2-7	TRBV28	NA	CASSLRAWVREQYF	TGTGCCAGCAGTTTGAGGGCTTGGGTGCGGGAGCAGTACTTC
NA	TRBJ2-7	TRBV19	TRBD1	CASSIKPGQSREQYF	TGTGCCAGTAGTATTAAACCGGGACAGTCGCGGGAGCAGTACTTC
few	TRBJ1-1	TRBV7-9	NA	CASSLAPLVAEAFF	TGTGCCAGCAGCTTGGCACCCCTCGTCGCTGAAGCTTTCTTT
NA	TRBJ1-1	TRBV6-5	TRBD1	CASTPRGLGNTEAFF	TGTGCCAGCACCCCCAGGGGGCTGGGGAACACTGAAGCTTTCTTT
once	TRBJ2-7	TRBV12-5	NA	CASGPGLGGEQYF	TGTGCTAGTGGGCCGGGACTTGGGGGCGAGCAGTACTTC
NA	TRBJ2-7	TRBV11-2	TRBD2	CASSGGRGSYEQYF	TGTGCCAGCAGCGGGGGGAGGGGCTCCTACGAGCAGTACTTC
NA	TRBJ2-7	TRBV4-1	NA	CASSQENRYHYEQYF	TGCGCCAGCAGCCAAGAGAACAGGTACCACTACGAGCAGTACTTC
NA	TRBJ2-7	TRBV10-2	TRBD2	CASSESTSGSRWHEQYF	TGCGCCAGCAGTGAGTCTACTAGCGGGAGTCGATGGCACGAGCAGTACTTC
NA	TRBJ2-3	TRBV27	NA	CASSLLGSTDTQYF	TGTGCCAGCAGTTTACTAGGTAGCACAGATACGCAGTATTTT
NA	TRBJ2-3	TRBV27	TRBD2	CASTPGTSGSTTQYF	TGTGCCAGTACACCAGGGACTAGCGGTAGTACTACGCAGTATTTT
NA	TRBJ2-7	TRBV11-2	TRBD2	CASSLDGDRAGGREQYF	TGTGCCAGCAGCTTAGATGGGGACAGAGCGGGAGGGCGCGAGCAGTACTTC
once	TRBJ2-7	TRBV9	NA	CASSPGQTLEQYF	TGTGCCAGCAGCCCCGGACAGACCCTTGAGCAGTACTTC
NA	TRBJ2-5	TRBV5-8	NA	CASTQTPGLQETQYF	TGTGCCAGCACCCAGACACCGGGACTCCAAGAGACCCAGTACTTC
NA	TRBJ1-1	TRBV27	NA	CASSLWGPTEAFF	TGTGCCAGCAGTTTATGGGGACCCACTGAAGCTTTCTTT
NA	TRBJ2-7	TRBV27	TRBD1	CASRTGPNEQYF	TGTGCCAGCAGGACAGGGCCAAACGAGCAGTACTTC
NA	TRBJ2-7	TRBV9	TRBD2	CASSAGTSGDYEQYF	TGTGCCAGCAGCGCTGGGACTAGCGGGGACTACGAGCAGTACTTC
NA	TRBJ2-2	TRBV28	NA	CASRGQGTGELFF	TGTGCCAGCAGGGGTCAGGGGACCGGGGAGCTGTTTTTT
NA	TRBJ2-7	TRBV11-2	NA	CASSLYGRSSYEQYF	TGTGCCAGCAGCTTATATGGCAGGAGCTCCTACGAGCAGTACTTC
few	TRBJ1-2	TRBV9	NA	CASSVQGRRGYTF	TGTGCCAGCAGCGTACAAGGGCGTCGCGGCTACACCTTC
NA	TRBJ1-2	TRBV4-1	TRBD1	CASSQDRVGYTF	TGCGCCAGCAGCCAGGACAGGGTGGGCTACACCTTC
NA	TRBJ2-7	TRBV7-6	NA	CASSDVSYEQYF	TGTGCCAGCAGCGATGTGTCCTACGAGCAGTACTTC
NA	TRBJ2-1	TRBV29-1	NA	CSVVGPQSHNEQFF	TGCAGCGTTGTAGGTCCCCAAAGCCACAATGAGCAGTTCTTC
few	TRBJ1-2	TRBV18	NA	CASATSGGFTYGYTF	TGTGCCAGCGCCACCAGCGGGGGGTTCACCTATGGCTACACCTTC
few	TRBJ1-1	TRBV4-2	TRBD1	CASSPGTAEAFF	TGTGCCAGCAGCCCAGGGACAGCTGAAGCTTTCTTT
NA	TRBJ2-3	TRBV5-6	TRBD2	CASSGQREGVLPGTDTQYF	TGTGCCAGCAGCGGCCAACGGGAGGGAGTCCTCCCTGGCACAGATACGCAGTATTTT
NA	TRBJ2-7	TRBV10-1	TRBD1	CASSESPTGMVEQYF	TGCGCCAGCAGTGAGTCGCCGACAGGGATGGTCGAGCAGTACTTC
NA	TRBJ2-3	TRBV19	NA	CASTPRGGTDTQYF	TGTGCCAGTACCCCACGGGGAGGCACAGATACGCAGTATTTT
few	TRBJ2-7	TRBV7-9	NA	CASSLGTYEQYF	TGTGCCAGCAGCTTAGGGACTTACGAGCAGTACTTC
NA	TRBJ1-1	TRBV7-8	NA	CASSQGGGGLNTEAFF	TGTGCCAGCAGTCAAGGGGGGGGAGGCTTGAACACTGAAGCTTTCTTT
NA	TRBJ2-3	TRBV5-1	TRBD2	CASSSGTSGFTDTQYF	TGCGCCAGCAGCTCCGGGACTAGCGGATTCACAGATACGCAGTATTTT
NA	TRBJ2-1	TRBV11-1	NA	CASSLGSTGYNEQFF	TGTGCCAGCAGCTTAGGTTCAACTGGCTACAATGAGCAGTTCTTC
NA	TRBJ2-7	TRBV27	NA	CASTGQTSYEQYF	TGTGCCAGCACCGGACAGACCTCCTACGAGCAGTACTTC
NA	TRBJ1-1	TRBV4-3	TRBD1	CASSQHRGNTEAFF	TGCGCCAGCAGCCAACACAGGGGGAACACTGAAGCTTTCTTT
NA	TRBJ1-4	TRBV4-1	NA	CASSQPIGEKLFF	TGCGCCAGCAGCCAACCTATTGGTGAAAAACTGTTTTTT